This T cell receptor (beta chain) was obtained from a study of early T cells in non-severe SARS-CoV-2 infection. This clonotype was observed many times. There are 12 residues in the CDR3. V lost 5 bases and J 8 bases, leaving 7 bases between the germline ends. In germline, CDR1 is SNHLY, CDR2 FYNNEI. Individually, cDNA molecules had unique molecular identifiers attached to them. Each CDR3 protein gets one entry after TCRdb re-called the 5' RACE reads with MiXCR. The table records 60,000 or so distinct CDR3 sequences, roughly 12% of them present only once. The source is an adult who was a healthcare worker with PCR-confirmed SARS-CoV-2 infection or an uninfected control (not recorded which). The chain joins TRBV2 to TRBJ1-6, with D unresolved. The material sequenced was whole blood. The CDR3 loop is CASSRNYSPLHF. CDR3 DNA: TGTGCCAGCAGTCGGAATTATTCACCCCTCCACTTT.